This TCR beta chain was sequenced for a study of blood T cell repertoires in COVID-19. The CDR3 is 13 residues long. Unmatched junction bases numbered 4, after V lost 6 bases and J lost 5 bases. CDR1 is LNHDA, CDR2 SQIVND, per germline (reference sequence). This clone was seen a single time. Only in-frame clones appear in the TCRdb table, and some are missing; sequencing was by immunoSEQ multiplex PCR. In the table there are roughly 220,000 clones, 70% to 85% of which are singletons. This sequence joins TRBV19 and TRBJ1-1; 9 bases are a match to TRBD1. This receptor was taken from a man in his forties who had recovered from COVID-19. The sample comprised PBMCs or T cells enriched from blood (not recorded which). Written as DNA, the CDR3 is TGTGCCAGTAGAGGGGGACAGGGTACTGAAGCTTTCTTT. Its protein product is CASRGGQGTEAFF.